The 9 T cell receptor beta chains below come from one sample, sequenced in a study of OX40 agonist ivuxolimab in advanced cancers. Clones were sequenced by immunoSEQ multiplex PCR, and TCRdb holds only the in-frame ones, with some missing. The sample holds 60,000 to 75,000 clones, about four fifths seen once. This sample comprised CD4+ or CD8+ T cells sorted from blood, obtained in a trial of the OX40 agonist ivuxolimab. These receptors originate from an adult with an advanced solid tumor such as melanoma, head and neck, liver or kidney cancer.

The DNA of the CDR3 is TGTGCCAGCAGCCAAGAGGGGGCCGCGACCAAAAACATTCAGTACTTC. It is translated as CASSQEGAATKNIQYF. V usage is TRBV4-2 and J usage is TRBJ2-4; TRBD1 is a possible D gene (6 bases). The V end lost 0 bases, the J end lost 2 bases, and 11 bases lay between the germline ends. CDR3 length: 16 amino acids. Germline CDR1 reads LGHNA; CDR2 reads YNFKEQ.

This chain connects TRBV7-8 to TRBJ2-3, with TRBD2 matching over 8 bases. The CDR3 has 16 residues. V lost 6 bases, J lost 1 base, and 9 bases stayed unmatched. Germline assignment: CDR1 SGHVS and CDR2 FQNEAQ. CDR3 amino acids: CASRLSGELRTDTQYF. CDR3 bases: TGTGCCAGCAGGCTTAGCGGGGAACTTCGCACAGATACGCAGTATTTT. The entire variable domain, with the rest obtained from reference TRBV7-8 and TRBJ2-3, is as follows: GAGVSQSPRYKVAKRGQDVALRCDPISGHVSLFWYQQALGQGPEFLTYFQNEAQLDKSGLPSDRFFAERPEGSVSTLKIQRTQQEDSAVYLCASRLSGELRTDTQYFGPGTRLTVL.

The rearrangement links TRBV7-2 to TRBJ2-7; no definite D call. The length of the CDR3 is 16 residues. Germline CDR1 SGHTA, CDR2 FQGNSA. V was trimmed by 3 bases and J by 0 bases, leaving 15 bases between them. The CDR3 spells CASSFVSGINSYEQYF. CDR3 coding DNA: TGTGCCAGCAGCTTCGTAAGTGGAATTAACTCCTACGAGCAGTACTTC.

V and J are TRBV7-8 and TRBJ2-5; D is unclear. The germline V gene encodes CDR1 SGHVS and CDR2 FQNEAQ. Trimming took 5 bases from V and 1 from J, leaving 5 bases between them. The CDR3 contains 12 residues. The CDR3: CASSRSQETQYF. Written as DNA, the CDR3 is TGTGCCAGCAGCCGAAGCCAAGAGACCCAGTACTTC.

V and J are TRBV6-1 and TRBJ1-1; D is unresolved. With 3 bases removed from V and 1 base from J, the gap between germline ends came to 9 bases. This CDR3 is built from 14 residues. Germline V gene lookup returns CDR1 MNHNS and CDR2 SASEGT. CDR3 region: CASSDRRSNTEAFF. The CDR3 DNA sequence: TGTGCCAGCAGTGACAGGAGATCGAACACTGAAGCTTTCTTT.

The chain links TRBV5-1 to TRBJ2-1; D may be TRBD1 (6 bases). The CDR3 is 16 amino acids. Trimming cost V 4 bases and J 1 base, with 15 bases left between them. The germline V gene has CDR1 SGHRS and CDR2 YFSETQ. For the CDR3, the DNA is TGCGCCAGCAGCGGCGACAATACAGGGTCCTACAATGAGCAGTTCTTC. Amino acids: CASSGDNTGSYNEQFF.

This clone appeared a single time. CDR3 sequence: CASSRGAGGLSYNEQFF. As DNA, the CDR3 is TGTGCCAGCAGCCGTGGGGCGGGGGGGCTCTCCTACAATGAGCAGTTCTTC. The chain links TRBV14 to TRBJ2-1; 9 nucleotides match TRBD2. This CDR3 has 17 residues. J lost 0 bases, V lost 4 bases, and 7 bases had no gene match. Germline-derived CDR1 and CDR2 are SGHDN and FVKESK.

V gene TRBV30 combines with J gene TRBJ1-1; 8 nucleotides agree with TRBD1. The trim removed 8 bases at V and 0 bases at J, leaving 5 bases unmatched. CDR3 size: 13 residues. Germline-derived CDR1 and CDR2 are GTSNPN and SVGIG (reference sequence). The CDR3 sequence is CAGETGVNTEAFF. CDR3 in DNA: TGTGCCGGGGAGACAGGGGTGAACACTGAAGCTTTCTTT.

The chain recombines TRBV6-6 with TRBJ1-1; D call uncertain. The CDR3 spans 10 residues. V shed 11 bases and J shed 8 bases, with 12 bases lying between them. Looked up from germline, CDR1 is MNHNY and CDR2 is SVGAGI (reference sequence). The CDR3 reads CACRWEEAFF. The DNA of the CDR3 is TGTGCCTGCCGATGGGAAGAAGCTTTCTTT.